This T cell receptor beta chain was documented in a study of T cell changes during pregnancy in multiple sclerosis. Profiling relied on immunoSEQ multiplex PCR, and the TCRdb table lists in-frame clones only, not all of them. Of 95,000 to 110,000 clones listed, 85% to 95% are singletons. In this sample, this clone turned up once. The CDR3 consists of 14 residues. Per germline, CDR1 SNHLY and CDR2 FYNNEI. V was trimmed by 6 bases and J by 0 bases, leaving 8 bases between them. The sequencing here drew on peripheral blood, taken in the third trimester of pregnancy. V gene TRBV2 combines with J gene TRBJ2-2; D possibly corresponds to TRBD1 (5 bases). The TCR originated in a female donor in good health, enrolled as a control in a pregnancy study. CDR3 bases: TGTGCCAGCAGGAAGACAGCGAACACCGGGGAGCTGTTTTTT. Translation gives CASRKTANTGELFF.